Sequencing of this TCR beta chain was carried out in a study of cytomegalovirus exposure and HLA in healthy donors (dated by TCRdb to about 2017). About the study as a whole: According to an earlier analysis of 587 of the donors, about 179 million T cells yielded approximately 120 million unique TCR beta sequences and about 280 Gb of sequence data. In a later genetic analysis, genome-wide SNP genotypes for about 55% of the 666 donors were used, and that subset was treated as a discovery cohort. Every repertoire in the discovery cohort had been generated on one and the same sequencing platform. HLA typing included class I and class II loci at four-digit resolution. On average, about 240,000 unique TCR beta nucleotide sequences were sequenced per donor among a few hundred genotyped donors of the cohort, with roughly a sixth of those sequences being non-productive. Donor age, sex, ethnicity and CMV serostatus were compiled alongside the repertoire data. The study aimed to test whether cataloging public T cell receptors could reveal signatures of past pathogen exposure. The number of typed donors differed by locus: roughly 620-630 for A, B, C, DRB1 and DQB1; approximately 530 for DQA1; fewer than 610 for DPA1; and around 450 for DPB1. Roughly 5 DR-DQ haplotypes were handled as single units for association and clustering, since linkage in the cohort was strong. A later analysis re-analyzed previously published TCR beta repertoires from roughly 600 donors and added high-resolution HLA genotyping to study TCR occurrence patterns. An earlier analysis of some 500 of the donors applied high-throughput TCR beta sequencing to assess whether each TCR beta V gene segment acted as functional or pseudogenic. The study used immunosequencing to profile the T cell repertoires of approximately 650 subjects and linked those repertoires to cytomegalovirus serostatus. About 330 gigabases of sequencing data and 91 million or so unique TCR sequences made up an early release that covered over 550 HLA-typed donors. Along with the approximately 700-subject first cohort, a separate validation cohort of 120 different subjects was used. In the later analysis, no new phenotypic data were used to find candidate immune exposures; instead, reliance was placed on TCR beta sequences and their occurrence across donors. Of the roughly 390 genotyped donors, more than 75% were placed in the genetic ancestry cluster associated with self-reported Caucasian donors. The study combined high-throughput TCR immunosequencing, statistical association of individual TCRs with disease status, and machine learning to predict cytomegalovirus infection status.

The library relied on the immunoSEQ multiplex PCR assay. The multiplex PCR relied on a mix of 60 forward primers for TCR Vbeta segments and 13 reverse primers for TCR Jbeta segments. The CDR3 region of rearranged TCR beta genes was amplified from genomic DNA with a multiplex PCR assay. On the Illumina HiSeq System, the amplified TCR beta libraries were sequenced as 87-base-pair reads. From the authors' description of their analysis: A later analysis counted about 80 million unique TCR beta chains across the 550 to 700 repertoires, and around 12 million of these chains were shared by at least two donors. Raw reads were error-corrected and collapsed into unique sequences with a nearest-neighbor algorithm that merged closely related sequences to remove PCR and sequencing errors. V, D and J gene segments were assigned by aligning CDR3 sequences to IMGT reference sequences. For a sequence to be retained, a match of at least six nucleotides was required to both a V gene segment and a J gene segment. A rearrangement was called productive if the CDR3 had no stop codons and remained in frame with V and J, and every other rearrangement was called non-productive. Following IMGT convention, CDR3 was defined as the stretch from the second conserved V-encoded cysteine to the conserved J-encoded phenylalanine. In an earlier analysis of approximately 590 of the donors, sequences lacking an unambiguous match to a single V gene segment were excluded. An earlier analysis of roughly 590 of the donors called V segments functional above 56.7% productive rearrangements and segregating when the between-donor standard deviation exceeded 5%. A statistical classification framework was developed to diagnose cytomegalovirus status using the catalog of TCR beta chain sequences. A later analysis assigned V and J genes by comparing TCR nucleotide sequences with IMGT/GENE-DB human TR gene sequences. Using the TCRdist pipeline, a later analysis assigned CDR3 sequences along with most-parsimonious VDJ recombination scenarios. A later analysis defined each TCR beta chain by its CDR3 amino acid sequence plus V-gene family, and excluded reads lacking a unique V-gene family. To address suspected cross-contamination and a sequencing artifact, a later analysis removed 550 to 750 highly shared, low-generation-probability nucleotide sequences. A later analysis calculated a clonal expansion index for each public chain from normalized within-repertoire ranks of inferred template counts. A later analysis computed generation probabilities with a VDJ recombination model fitted to out-of-frame rearrangements, and checked the results against IGoR. Hypergeometric tests were used in a later analysis to score TCR-TCR, TCR-HLA and TCR-CMV co-occurrence, with a repertoire-size bias correction applied to the TCR pairs. A later analysis estimated false discovery rates by permuting HLA or CMV assignments 20 times. A later analysis grouped co-occurring TCRs with DBSCAN, adding TCRdist sequence similarity when clustering within HLA-allele-positive subsets. For co-occurrence clustering, repertoires with fewer than 30,000 or more than 120,000 public chains were excluded, along with 5 or 6 repertoires with anomalous nucleotide sharing. TCRdb stores this immuneACCESS table with in-frame sequences only. Part of the clones is absent; in the studies checked, under half of the shortfall reflects unresolved V genes, and no reason is known for the rest. V, J and clone size reflect that table, while D and trimming were determined from the DNA. The table for this sample lists 120,000 to 150,000 clones; around 86% of them were counted only once. 2.5% to 3.5% of the sample lies in the top ten.

A remark on this clone: The antigen it binds to is not known. Within one base of it there is no much larger clone, and no base qualities were kept.

The cohort consisted of some 730 healthy bone marrow donors. All cohort members were sampled while nominally healthy, although unrecorded immune exposures were likely present. The donor tested CMV seronegative and was one of the 352 seronegative cohort members. Each donor provided a peripheral blood sample, and peripheral blood mononuclear cells were used for TCR beta sequencing. Genomic DNA was extracted from the blood cell samples with the Qiagen DNeasy Blood Extraction Kit. Broader findings and caveats from the paper: In a later genetic analysis, a missense DCLRE1C variant was associated with V-gene and J-gene trimming of TCR beta chains, and the association was replicated in an independent cohort. In vitro tests confirmed that a few of the cytomegalovirus-associated TCR beta chains recognize cytomegalovirus antigens. A further reported finding was that TCR beta sequences accurately predicted the HLA-A and HLA-B alleles for most subjects in the first cohort. The study listed 150 to 200 TCR beta chains as associated with cytomegalovirus. It was suggested by the authors that the approach could potentially be generalized to other disease states and immunological phenotypes. The earlier analysis of around 600 of the donors excluded over 15 rarely observed V segments, including chromosome 9 orphons, because counts were too low. The classifier was reported to diagnose cytomegalovirus status with high specificity and sensitivity in both the original and validation cohorts. A cluster of highly shared sequence variants was judged likely to be a technical artifact of the sequencing pipeline. When HLA alleles, especially DR and DQ, strongly co-occurred, TCR associations were difficult to assign to individual alleles. Correlated functional status among segregating V segments might be attributable to linkage disequilibrium, but an unknown experimental factor could not be ruled out. Some IMGT-functional V segments, including TRBV6-2 and TRBV6-3, could not be told apart with the 87-base-pair reads, so those segments were excluded. HLA typing was unavailable for some donors at each locus, so association tests used only the typed subset. Roughly uniform sequencing depth across donors was assumed in presence/absence analyses, although this assumption may not hold. In a later analysis, several top co-occurrence clusters were reported to appear linked to parvovirus B19, influenza, CMV and Epstein-Barr virus. In an earlier analysis of some 500 of the donors, most TCR beta V segments appeared in productive rearrangements about 87% or about 30% of the time, broadly matching IMGT annotations. Most TCR sequences were observed very rarely across donors, whereas some public TCRs were present in many individuals. According to a later genetic analysis, donors in an Asian-associated ancestry cluster had fewer N-insertions in productive TCRs than the approximately 630-donor mean. In a later analysis, the rate of TCR association differed among HLA loci, with DRB1 alleles having the most associated TCRs and HLA-C alleles having the fewest. Most CMV-associated TCR beta chains appeared to be HLA-restricted in a later analysis, and the HLA associations seemed to be driven largely by CMV exposure. This cohort had only TCR beta chains sequenced, and the lack of alpha or paired-chain data limited which features could be detected. Immune exposure information for the cohort was limited to CMV serostatus. In a later analysis, HLA-associated TCR beta chains were found to be more clonally expanded and to have lower generation probabilities than equally common non-associated chains. At a false discovery rate of 0.05, a later analysis linked roughly 17,000 TCR beta sequences to specific HLA alleles.

Its CDR3 holds 14 amino acids, cysteine through phenylalanine. The only DNA kept is the CDR3, 42 bases in frame from the first base. The germline V gene (reference sequence) provides CDR1 GTSNPN and CDR2 SVGIG. V trim: 4 bases; J trim: 2 bases; unmatched bases: 4. The rearrangement joined TRBV30 to TRBJ2-1; 8 bases in between match TRBD2. Sequenced sample: PBMCs. The receptor's source is a woman in her 30s in good health and CMV-seronegative. The CDR3 amino acid sequence is: CAWNTGGPYNEQFF. The bases read TGTGCCTGGAATACGGGGGGGCCCTACAATGAGCAGTTCTTC.